The entry below gives a single TCR beta chain sequence along with its context. This sample is part of a study of blood T cell repertoires in COVID-19. Study background: Two negative PCRs, clearance, or symptom resolution characterized the recovered Cohort 3 donors. PBMCs, B-cell-depleted T cells, or T cells were the source of the cDNA or gDNA that made up the material.

The cohort comprised adults aged roughly 18 to 100 years residing in around 25 US areas. The CDR3 sequence is 13 residues long. The V gene's germline CDR1 is MDHEN and CDR2 SYDVKM. The germline V and J ends were trimmed by 3 bases and 8 bases, with 13 bases remaining between them. As originally analysed: Amplification of reference gene primers was used by the study to estimate nucleated cell counts. TCRdb's table, derived via immunoSEQ multiplex PCR, lists solely in-frame clones and lacks some. V, J and clone size were drawn from that table, and D and trimming were deduced from the DNA. The table lists around 300,000 clones, roughly 91% of them singletons, with 2% to 2.5% in the top ten.

The rearrangement uses TRBV28 and TRBJ1-2; D not resolved. Specimen: PBMCs or T cells enriched from blood (not recorded which). The TCR sequence derives from a woman aged 60-75 years in a cohort exposed to, infected with or recovered from COVID-19 (not recorded which). CDR3 protein: CASSFLPRWGYTF. In DNA form, the CDR3 reads TGTGCCAGCAGTTTTCTCCCCCGGTGGGGCTACACCTTC.